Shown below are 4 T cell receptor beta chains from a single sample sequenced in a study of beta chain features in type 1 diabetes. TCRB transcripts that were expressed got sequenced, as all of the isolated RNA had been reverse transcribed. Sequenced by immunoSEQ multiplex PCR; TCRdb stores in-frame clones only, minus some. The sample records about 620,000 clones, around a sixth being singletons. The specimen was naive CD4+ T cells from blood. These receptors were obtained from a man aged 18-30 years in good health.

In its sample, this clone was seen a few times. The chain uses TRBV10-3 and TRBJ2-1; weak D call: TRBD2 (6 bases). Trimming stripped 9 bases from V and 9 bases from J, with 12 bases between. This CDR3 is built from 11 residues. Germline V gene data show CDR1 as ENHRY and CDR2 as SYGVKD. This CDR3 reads CAIGRIGEQFF. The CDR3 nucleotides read TGTGCCATAGGGAGGATTGGTGAGCAGTTCTTC.

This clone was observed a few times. The CDR3: CSVERDRGYEQYF. CDR3 bases: TGCAGCGTTGAAAGAGACAGGGGCTACGAGCAGTACTTC. V usage is TRBV29-1 and J usage is TRBJ2-7, with 8 positions matching TRBD1. The CDR3 spans 13 residues. V gave up 2 bases and J gave up 3 bases; unmatched junction bases: 3. The V gene's germline CDR1 is SQVTM and CDR2 ANQGSEA.

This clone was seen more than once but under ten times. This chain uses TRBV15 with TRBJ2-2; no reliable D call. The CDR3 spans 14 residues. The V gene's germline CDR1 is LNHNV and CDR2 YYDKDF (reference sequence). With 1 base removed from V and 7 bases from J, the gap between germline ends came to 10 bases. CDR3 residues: CATSRVRRSGELFF. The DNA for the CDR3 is TGTGCCACCAGCAGAGTAAGGCGTAGCGGGGAGCTGTTTTTT.

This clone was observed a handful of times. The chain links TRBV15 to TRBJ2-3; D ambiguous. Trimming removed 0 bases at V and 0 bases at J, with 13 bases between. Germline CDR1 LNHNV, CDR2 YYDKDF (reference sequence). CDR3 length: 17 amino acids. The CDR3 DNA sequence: TGTGCCACCAGCAGAGATCTTGGCAGTACTAGCACAGATACGCAGTATTTT. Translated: CATSRDLGSTSTDTQYF.